Shown below are 27 T cell receptor beta chains from a single sample sequenced in a study of blood T cell repertoires in COVID-19. Profiled with immunoSEQ multiplex PCR; TCRdb holds only in-frame clones, not every one. This sample has more than 300,000 clones, with about 89% found just once. The material sequenced was PBMCs or T cells enriched from blood (not recorded which). The receptors shown here come from a woman aged 40 to 55 who had been exposed to COVID-19.

The chain joins TRBV19 to TRBJ1-5; D is undetermined. Trimming took 3 bases from V and 0 from J, leaving 9 bases between them. The CDR3 has 15 amino acids. Germline V gene data show CDR1 as LNHDA and CDR2 as SQIVND (reference sequence). CDR3: CASSIFTNSNQPQHF. The DNA for the CDR3 is TGTGCCAGTAGTATTTTTACTAATAGCAATCAGCCCCAGCATTTT. Complete variable domain (other parts from reference TRBV19 and TRBJ1-5): DGGITQSPKYLFRKEGQNVTLSCEQNLNHDAMYWYRQDPGQGLRLIYYSQIVNDFQKGDIAEGYSVSREKKESFPLTVTSAQKNPTAFYLCASSIFTNSNQPQHFGDGTRLSIL.

This clone was seen just once. The CDR3 loop is CASSPGTSGGTRYF. The CDR3, as DNA: TGTGCCAGCAGTCCCGGGACTAGCGGGGGTACAAGGTACTTC. This chain connects TRBV27 to TRBJ2-5; 14 bases fit TRBD2. J gave up 13 bases and V 5 bases, and 9 bases lay outside the gene matches. The CDR3 loop spans 14 amino acids. Per the germline V gene, CDR1 is MNHEY and CDR2 is SMNVEV (reference sequence).

CDR3 amino acids: CASSLALTVRGNEQYF. The CDR3 DNA follows: TGTGCCAGCAGCTTAGCACTGACCGTGCGGGGTAACGAGCAGTACTTC. The chain is built from TRBV7-2 and TRBJ2-7; tentatively, D is TRBD2 (6 bases). Germline assignment: CDR1 SGHTA and CDR2 FQGNSA. Trimming removed 0 bases at V and 5 bases at J, with 17 bases between. This CDR3 is 16 amino acids long.

Turning to this clone: The junction departs from the called germline gene at one end, perhaps through a read error. The gene calls are TRBV5-1 and TRBJ1-1; a weak D match, TRBD1 (6 bases). CDR3 size: 14 residues. Germline CDR1 is SGHRS and CDR2 is YFSETQ. The DNA for the CDR3 is TGCGCCAGCAGCTCCCAACAGGGTTCGGCCTCCGCTTTTTTT. Its protein product is CASSSQQGSASAFF.

The rearrangement uses TRBV24-1 and TRBJ1-2; no reliable D call. Germline lookup yields CDR1 KGHDR and CDR2 SFDVKD. The length of the CDR3 is 11 residues. V dropped 7 bases and J dropped 5 bases, with 7 bases sitting between them. CDR3 nucleotides: TGTGCCACCAGCGGGGAGTATGGCTACACCTTC. Its translation: CATSGEYGYTF.

The CDR3 nucleotides are TGTGCCAGCAGCCACGGGACAGGGGTTTACACCTTC. Residues: CASSHGTGVYTF. The chain employs TRBV3-1 (or the pseudogene TRBV3-2) and TRBJ1-2, with 10 bases aligning to TRBD1. This CDR3 is 12 amino acids long. Germline trimming cut 3 bases from V and 11 bases from J; bases unmatched to any gene: 3. The germline V gene has CDR1 LGHDT and CDR2 YNNKEL (reference sequence).

This clone was observed a few times. This rearrangement joins TRBV5-6 to TRBJ1-2, with TRBD1 identical over 8 bases. The V and J ends lost 4 bases and 5 bases, in that order; junction bases with no gene match: 10. CDR1 SGHDT and CDR2 YYEEEE come from the germline V gene. This CDR3 has 15 amino acids. The CDR3 reads CASSDRPGQDYGYTF. The CDR3 DNA follows: TGTGCCAGCAGCGACCGACCGGGACAGGATTATGGCTACACCTTC.

V and J are TRBV5-1 and TRBJ2-1, with TRBD2 matching over 7 bases. Germline V lookup: CDR1 SGHRS, CDR2 YFSETQ. The CDR3 runs to 13 residues. J was trimmed by 6 bases and V by 1 base; bases with no gene match: 1. CDR3: CASSLTSVNEQFF. Written as DNA, the CDR3 is TGCGCCAGCAGCTTGACTAGCGTCAATGAGCAGTTCTTC. The whole variable domain, filled in from reference TRBV5-1 and TRBJ2-1, reads KAGVTQTPRYLIKTRGQQVTLSCSPISGHRSVSWYQQTPGQGLQFLFEYFSETQRNKGNFPGRFSGRQFSNSRSEMNVSTLELGDSALYLCASSLTSVNEQFFGPGTRLTVL.

V gene TRBV5-6 combines with J gene TRBJ1-5, with a weak D call TRBD1 (6 bases). CDR3 length: 15 amino acids. V was shortened by 0 bases and J by 3 bases, with 10 bases between the two germline ends. CDR1 and CDR2 from the germline V gene are SGHDT and YYEEEE. CDR3 coding DNA: TGTGCCAGCAGCTTGGCGGGGGGCGTCAATCAGCCCCAGCATTTT. Translation gives CASSLAGGVNQPQHF.

The chain uses TRBV3-1 (or the pseudogene TRBV3-2) and TRBJ2-1, with a weak D call TRBD2 (6 bases). The CDR3 consists of 16 residues. Per germline, CDR1 LGHDT and CDR2 YNNKEL (reference sequence). The V end lost 3 bases, the J end lost 0 bases, and 12 bases lay between the germline ends. CDR3 in DNA: TGTGCCAGCAGCCACGGACTACCCAACTCCTACAATGAGCAGTTCTTC. Translating it yields CASSHGLPNSYNEQFF.

J is TRBJ2-1 and V is TRBV24-1; D is perhaps TRBD2 (6 bases). V lost 6 bases, J lost 0 bases, and 14 bases lay in between. The CDR3 is 16 amino acids. Looked up from germline, CDR1 is KGHDR and CDR2 is SFDVKD. The CDR3 DNA sequence: TGTGCCACCAGTCCGGGACTGCCGAGCTCCTACAATGAGCAGTTCTTC. As protein: CATSPGLPSSYNEQFF.

V gene TRBV11-3 combines with J gene TRBJ2-5; 7 positions agree with TRBD2. V lost 6 bases to trimming and J lost 2 bases; unmatched junction nucleotides: 12. Germline V CDR1 and CDR2: SGHNT, YENEEA. This CDR3 has 16 amino acids. CDR3 DNA: TGTGCCAGCAGTCCCCGGGGAACTAGCGAACAAGAGACCCAGTACTTC. Protein: CASSPRGTSEQETQYF. Full variable domain (missing parts from reference TRBV11-3 and TRBJ2-5): EAGVVQSPRYKIIEKKQPVAFWCNPISGHNTLYWYLQNLGQGPELLIRYENEEAVDDSQLPKDRFSAERLKGVDSTLKIQPAELGDSAVYLCASSPRGTSEQETQYFGPGTRLLVL.

The chain uses TRBV5-1 and TRBJ2-5, with D perhaps matching TRBD2 (5 bases). The CDR3 consists of 13 residues. From germline, CDR1 is SGHRS and CDR2 YFSETQ. V lost 2 bases and J 5 bases, leaving 10 bases between the germline ends. Here the CDR3 reads CASSFEGRETQYF. DNA for the CDR3: TGCGCCAGCAGCTTCGAGGGCAGGGAGACCCAGTACTTC.

This chain joins TRBV7-6 and TRBJ2-3; weak D call: TRBD2 (6 bases). This CDR3 has 14 amino acids. Deletions cut 4 bases from V and 3 bases from J, with 11 bases between. CDR1 and CDR2 (germline): SGHVS, FNYEAQ. CDR3 coding DNA: TGTGCCAGCAGCTCCCGGGGGAGTACAGATACGCAGTATTTT. Its translation: CASSSRGSTDTQYF. Full variable domain (missing parts from reference TRBV7-6 and TRBJ2-3): GAGVSQSPRYKVTKRGQDVALRCDPISGHVSLYWYRQALGQGPEFLTYFNYEAQQDKSGLPNDRFSAERPEGSISTLTIQRTEQRDSAMYRCASSSRGSTDTQYFGPGTRLTVL.

The chain has TRBV29-1 and TRBJ2-1; D uncertain. Germline CDR1 SQVTM, CDR2 ANQGSEA. V lost 6 bases, J lost 6 bases, and 9 bases lay in between. CDR3 length: 11 amino acids. The CDR3 DNA is TGCAGCGTAGCTCTGGTCAATGAGCAGTTCTTC. This gives the protein CSVALVNEQFF.

J is TRBJ1-1 and V is TRBV6-2 or TRBV6-3, with D possibly TRBD1 on 5 matching bases. Looked up from germline, CDR1 is MNHEY and CDR2 is SVGEGT. This CDR3 region has 15 residues. V lost 5 bases to trimming and J lost 1 base, with 14 bases between them. The CDR3 region has the DNA TGTGCCAGCAGTCGCAAACTTCAGGGGAACACTGAAGCTTTCTTT. Protein sequence: CASSRKLQGNTEAFF.

This clone was seen a single time. This chain uses TRBV5-1 with TRBJ2-7, with 7 nucleotides matching TRBD1. The CDR3 spans 16 residues. Germline lookup yields CDR1 SGHRS and CDR2 YFSETQ. Trimming removed 0 bases from V and 3 bases from J; junction bases left unmatched: 9. The CDR3 here is CASSLGDSAGVYEQYF. CDR3 in DNA: TGCGCCAGCAGCTTGGGGGACAGCGCAGGCGTCTACGAGCAGTACTTC.

The gene calls are TRBV7-9 and TRBJ2-4, with 7 bases aligning to TRBD1. Losses at the gene ends were 1 base for V and 1 base for J; bases not matched to a gene: 1. Germline V gives CDR1 SEHNR, CDR2 FQNEAQ (reference sequence). This CDR3 region has 15 residues. CDR3: CASSLVDRAKNIQYF. Written as DNA, the CDR3 is TGTGCCAGCAGCTTAGTGGACAGGGCCAAAAACATTCAGTACTTC.

The rearrangement links TRBV29-1 to TRBJ1-1, with 9 bases aligning to TRBD1. Trimming cost V 6 bases and J 8 bases; bases outside gene matches: 16. The CDR3 extends over 15 amino acids. Germline V gives CDR1 SQVTM, CDR2 ANQGSEA. Here the CDR3 DNA reads TGCAGCGTCGTAATGGACAGGGGCGTAAGAGAAGAAGCTTTCTTT. It encodes CSVVMDRGVREEAFF.

The chain is built from TRBV11-3 and TRBJ1-2; D perhaps matches TRBD1 (5 bases). The ends were cut back, 5 bases at V and 5 bases at J, with 18 bases in the middle. CDR1 is SGHNT, CDR2 YENEEA, per germline. The CDR3 runs to 15 residues. The CDR3 reads CASSGGTRIEYGYTF. In DNA form, the CDR3 reads TGTGCCAGCAGCGGGGGGACGCGGATAGAGTATGGCTACACCTTC. The whole variable domain, remainder taken from reference TRBV11-3 and TRBJ1-2, is EAGVVQSPRYKIIEKKQPVAFWCNPISGHNTLYWYLQNLGQGPELLIRYENEEAVDDSQLPKDRFSAERLKGVDSTLKIQPAELGDSAVYLCASSGGTRIEYGYTFGSGTRLTVV.

The rearrangement uses TRBV19 and TRBJ2-7; 10 bases map to TRBD1. With V trimmed by 0 bases and J by 9 bases, 11 bases remained unmatched. Germline lookup yields CDR1 LNHDA and CDR2 SQIVND (reference sequence). The CDR3 contains 16 residues. The CDR3 sequence is CASSIEASGTGAGQYF. Here the CDR3 DNA reads TGTGCCAGTAGTATAGAGGCGTCCGGGACAGGGGCCGGGCAGTACTTC.

V gene TRBV19 combines with J gene TRBJ2-7; 7 bases align to TRBD2. Germline V CDR1 and CDR2: LNHDA, SQIVND (reference sequence). V trimming: 2 bases; J trimming: 0 bases; junction bases outside the gene matches: 1. The CDR3 extends over 14 amino acids. The CDR3, as DNA: TGTGCCAGTAGTATAAGACTAGCCTCCTACGAGCAGTACTTC. Protein: CASSIRLASYEQYF.

This clone has only one observation. V is TRBV5-1 and J is TRBJ2-6; a possible D gene is TRBD1 (5 bases). V lost 4 bases and J lost 0, with 14 bases in between. The CDR3 totals 17 residues. Germline CDR1 and CDR2: SGHRS and YFSETQ. CDR3: CASSVSTEFSGANVLTF. The CDR3 region has the DNA TGCGCCAGCAGCGTCTCGACAGAGTTCTCTGGGGCCAACGTCCTGACTTTC.

The CDR3 protein is CASSVRQANQPQHF. CDR3 coding DNA: TGTGCCAGCAGTGTTAGACAGGCAAATCAGCCCCAGCATTTT. V gene TRBV2 combines with J gene TRBJ1-5; perhaps TRBD1 as D (6 bases). V gave up 4 bases and J gave up 4 bases, with 11 bases separating them. Germline V gene data show CDR1 as SNHLY and CDR2 as FYNNEI. CDR3 length equals 14 residues.

J is TRBJ1-2 and V is TRBV5-4; TRBD1 aligns across 10 bases. Looked up from germline, CDR1 is SGHNT and CDR2 is YYREEE (reference sequence). This CDR3 is built from 16 residues. J lost 4 bases, V lost 4 bases, and 10 bases had no gene match. The CDR3 sequence: CASSKPMGQGTYGYTF. The CDR3 DNA sequence: TGTGCCAGCAGCAAACCAATGGGACAGGGGACCTATGGCTACACCTTC.

The V and J genes are TRBV7-9 and TRBJ2-7, with a possible D match to TRBD2 (6 bases). This CDR3 contains 15 residues. CDR1 is SEHNR and CDR2 is FQNEAQ in the germline V gene (reference sequence). V shed 2 bases and J shed 6 bases, with 17 bases lying between them. The CDR3 is CASSLRLSGTFEQYF. In nucleotides, the CDR3 is TGTGCCAGCAGCTTAAGGCTTAGCGGAACCTTCGAGCAGTACTTC.

This chain connects TRBV6-5 to TRBJ1-5, with a weak D call TRBD1 (6 bases). With 5 bases removed from V and 10 bases from J, the gap between germline ends came to 15 bases. The CDR3 contains 13 residues. The germline gives CDR1 MNHEY, CDR2 SVGAGI. The CDR3 is CASSQTGYVPQHF. The CDR3 coding sequence is TGTGCCAGCAGTCAAACAGGGTATGTACCCCAGCATTTT.